Shown below are 14 T cell receptor beta chains from a single sample sequenced in a study of T cell repertoires in cytomegalovirus infection. TCRdb recomputed calls from the reads with MiXCR, one row per CDR3 protein. The sample yields about 530,000 distinct CDR3 sequences, less than 30% seen once. The sample comprised PBMCs. The receptors were gathered from a human donor in good health (CMV status not recorded). Some clones in this sample may be carry-over from other donors' samples.

This clonotype was seen a few times. This rearrangement joins TRBV19 to TRBJ2-1; tentative D call: TRBD2 (6 bases). The CDR3 loop spans 17 amino acids. CDR1 LNHDA and CDR2 SQIVND come from the germline V gene (reference sequence). Trimming left V 0 bases short and J 2 bases short, with 14 bases between. In DNA form, the CDR3 reads TGTGCCAGTAGTATAGATCGAGGGACTCCGACCTACAATGAGCAGTTCTTC. Its protein is CASSIDRGTPTYNEQFF.

This clonotype has more than one count but fewer than ten. The chain combines TRBV19 with TRBJ1-1; D gene unclear. This CDR3 has 13 residues. CDR1 is LNHDA and CDR2 is SQIVND in the germline V gene (reference sequence). V dropped 2 bases and J dropped 0 bases, with 4 bases sitting between them. Written as DNA, the CDR3 is TGTGCCAGTAGTATAACCGTGAACACTGAAGCTTTCTTT. As protein: CASSITVNTEAFF.

The rearrangement links TRBV9 to TRBJ2-2, with TRBD2 identical over 9 bases. CDR1 and CDR2 from the germline V gene are SGDLS and YYNGEE. CDR3 length: 15 residues. V lost 3 bases and J lost 5; bases outside the gene matches: 5. Here the CDR3 DNA reads TGTGCCAGCAGCGATGGAGCGGGAGGAACCGGGGAGCTGTTTTTT. Protein sequence: CASSDGAGGTGELFF.

This clonotype was detected a few times. J is TRBJ2-3 and V is TRBV4-1, with 8 bases that match TRBD2. In germline, CDR1 is MGHRA, CDR2 YSYEKL. The CDR3 has 15 residues. V lost 3 bases to trimming and J lost 3 bases; unmatched junction nucleotides: 5. The CDR3 loop reads CASSHGLAGTDTQYF. In DNA, the CDR3 is TGCGCCAGCAGCCATGGACTAGCAGGGACAGATACGCAGTATTTT.

This clonotype was seen at least ten times. The gene calls are TRBV12-5 and TRBJ1-1, with TRBD1 as a possible D gene (6 bases). The CDR3 has 16 residues. With 0 bases removed from V and 3 bases from J, the gap between germline ends came to 14 bases. Germline V gene lookup returns CDR1 LGHNT and CDR2 FRNRAP. The CDR3 is CASGLVVGGADTEAFF. In DNA form, the CDR3 reads TGTGCTAGTGGTTTGGTAGTCGGGGGCGCGGACACTGAAGCTTTCTTT.

This clonotype was picked up a small number of times. The gene calls are TRBV7-2 and TRBJ2-5; D gene unclear. Per germline, CDR1 SGHTA and CDR2 FQGNSA. CDR3 length: 14 amino acids. Deletions cut 5 bases from V and 4 bases from J, with 14 bases between. DNA for the CDR3: TGTGCCAGCAGCCCGGAAGGAGTTAGAGAGACCCAGTACTTC. It encodes CASSPEGVRETQYF. Together with reference TRBV7-2 and TRBJ2-5, the CDR3 gives the full variable domain: GAGVSQSPSNKVTEKGKDVELRCDPISGHTALYWYRQSLGQGLEFLIYFQGNSAPDKSGLPSDRFSAERTGGSVSTLTIQRTQQEDSAVYLCASSPEGVRETQYFGPGTRLLVL.

This clonotype appeared a single time. V and J are TRBV2 and TRBJ2-1, with 7 nucleotides matching TRBD2. The germline gives CDR1 SNHLY, CDR2 FYNNEI. This CDR3 is 13 amino acids long. Trimming removed 6 bases from V and 8 bases from J; junction bases left unmatched: 7. The DNA of the CDR3 is TGTGCCAGCAGGGAGGGAGGGCAGGATGAGCAGTTCTTC. As protein: CASREGGQDEQFF.

This chain joins TRBV4-1 and TRBJ1-2, with D unresolved. CDR3 length: 15 amino acids. Germline CDR1 and CDR2: MGHRA and YSYEKL. The V and J ends lost 3 bases and 7 bases respectively, with 18 bases between them. In DNA form, the CDR3 reads TGCGCCAGCAGCCACCCGGGAACTACCCGATCTGGCTACACCTTC. Its translation: CASSHPGTTRSGYTF.

This clonotype showed up many times. The chain is built from TRBV7-2 and TRBJ2-1; a weak D match, TRBD2 (5 bases). The CDR3 totals 14 residues. Germline assignment: CDR1 SGHTA and CDR2 FQGNSA. The V gene lost 5 bases and the J gene lost 4 bases, with 12 bases spanning the gap. In DNA, the CDR3 is TGTGCCAGCAGCCCCCGAGGGCTATACAATGAGCAGTTCTTC. Amino acid sequence: CASSPRGLYNEQFF.

Many counts were recorded for this clonotype. The J gene is TRBJ2-1, the V gene TRBV7-2; possibly TRBD2 for D (6 bases). V was shortened by 3 bases and J by 0 bases, with 9 bases between the two germline ends. The CDR3 loop spans 15 amino acids. The V gene's germline CDR1 is SGHTA and CDR2 FQGNSA. CDR3 amino acids: CASSFASDSYNEQFF. Here the CDR3 DNA reads TGTGCCAGCAGCTTCGCTAGCGACTCCTACAATGAGCAGTTCTTC. Full variable domain (outside the CDR3, taken from reference TRBV7-2 and TRBJ2-1): GAGVSQSPSNKVTEKGKDVELRCDPISGHTALYWYRQSLGQGLEFLIYFQGNSAPDKSGLPSDRFSAERTGGSVSTLTIQRTQQEDSAVYLCASSFASDSYNEQFFGPGTRLTVL.

This clonotype was counted at least ten times. The CDR3 reads CAISESTSQGEAFF. CDR3 bases: TGTGCCATCAGTGAGTCGACGAGTCAGGGTGAAGCTTTCTTT. V and J are TRBV10-3 and TRBJ1-1; D is perhaps TRBD1 (5 bases). Germline V CDR1 and CDR2: ENHRY, SYGVKD. V was pared by 0 bases and J by 7 bases, with 12 bases between. The CDR3 has 14 amino acids.

This clonotype was detected a few times. The J gene is TRBJ2-2, the V gene TRBV13; no clear D gene. Germline CDR1 reads PRHDT; CDR2 reads FYEKMQ (reference sequence). The CDR3 is 13 residues long. Trimming cost V 4 bases and J 10 bases, with 13 bases left between them. CDR3 loop: CASSSPPLEELFF. The CDR3 nucleotides are TGTGCCAGCAGCTCCCCACCCCTTGAGGAGCTGTTTTTT.

This clonotype was picked up a small number of times. The chain couples TRBV11-3 to TRBJ1-1; unclear D gene. CDR1 is SGHNT, CDR2 YENEEA, per germline. This CDR3 region has 13 residues. Trimming pared 5 bases from V and 7 bases from J, leaving 14 bases between. The chain's CDR3 is CASSHRETGEAFF. The CDR3 bases are TGTGCCAGCAGCCACCGGGAGACCGGTGAAGCTTTCTTT. The full variable domain, completed using reference TRBV11-3 and TRBJ1-1, is EAGVVQSPRYKIIEKKQPVAFWCNPISGHNTLYWYLQNLGQGPELLIRYENEEAVDDSQLPKDRFSAERLKGVDSTLKIQPAELGDSAVYLCASSHRETGEAFFGQGTRLTVV.

This clonotype appeared many times. J is TRBJ1-5 and V is TRBV2; D remains ambiguous. This CDR3 is 12 amino acids long. Germline CDR1 and CDR2: SNHLY and FYNNEI. V shed 6 bases and J shed 1 base, with 4 bases lying between them. CDR3 region: CASSGSNQPQHF. CDR3 DNA: TGTGCCAGCAGCGGAAGCAATCAGCCCCAGCATTTT.